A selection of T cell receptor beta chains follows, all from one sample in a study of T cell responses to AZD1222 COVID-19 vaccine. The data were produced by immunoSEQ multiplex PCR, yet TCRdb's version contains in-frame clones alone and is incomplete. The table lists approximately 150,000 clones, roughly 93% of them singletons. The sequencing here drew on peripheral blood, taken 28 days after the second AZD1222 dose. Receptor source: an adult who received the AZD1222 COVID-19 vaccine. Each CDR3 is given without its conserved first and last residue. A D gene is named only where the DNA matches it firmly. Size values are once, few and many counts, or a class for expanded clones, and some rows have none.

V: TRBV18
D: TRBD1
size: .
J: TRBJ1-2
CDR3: ASSPSGTGLAEGYT

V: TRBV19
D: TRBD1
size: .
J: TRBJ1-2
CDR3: ASQGQGAFGYT

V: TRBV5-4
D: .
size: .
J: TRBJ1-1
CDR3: ASSFIDRANTEAF

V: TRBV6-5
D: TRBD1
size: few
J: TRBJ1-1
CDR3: ASRPQGGVPEAF

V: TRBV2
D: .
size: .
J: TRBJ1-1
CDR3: ASTRQPMGTEAF

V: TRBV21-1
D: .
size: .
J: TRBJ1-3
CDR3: ASSVQGADTIY

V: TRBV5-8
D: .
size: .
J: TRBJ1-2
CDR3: ASSPGWGSYGYT

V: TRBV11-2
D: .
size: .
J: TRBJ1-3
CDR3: ASSLDSLRPSGNTIY

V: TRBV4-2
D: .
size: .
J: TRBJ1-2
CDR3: ASSQDIGWVPGVDGYT

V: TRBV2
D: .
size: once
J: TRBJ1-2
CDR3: ASSGRNYGYT

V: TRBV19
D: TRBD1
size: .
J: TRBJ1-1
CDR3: ASREGTVNTEAF

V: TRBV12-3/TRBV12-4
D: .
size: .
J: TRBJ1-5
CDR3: ASSFRENQPQH

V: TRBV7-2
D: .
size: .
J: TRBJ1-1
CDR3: ASSFSGEAF

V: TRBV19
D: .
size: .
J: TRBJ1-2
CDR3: ASTRQGGNNYGYT